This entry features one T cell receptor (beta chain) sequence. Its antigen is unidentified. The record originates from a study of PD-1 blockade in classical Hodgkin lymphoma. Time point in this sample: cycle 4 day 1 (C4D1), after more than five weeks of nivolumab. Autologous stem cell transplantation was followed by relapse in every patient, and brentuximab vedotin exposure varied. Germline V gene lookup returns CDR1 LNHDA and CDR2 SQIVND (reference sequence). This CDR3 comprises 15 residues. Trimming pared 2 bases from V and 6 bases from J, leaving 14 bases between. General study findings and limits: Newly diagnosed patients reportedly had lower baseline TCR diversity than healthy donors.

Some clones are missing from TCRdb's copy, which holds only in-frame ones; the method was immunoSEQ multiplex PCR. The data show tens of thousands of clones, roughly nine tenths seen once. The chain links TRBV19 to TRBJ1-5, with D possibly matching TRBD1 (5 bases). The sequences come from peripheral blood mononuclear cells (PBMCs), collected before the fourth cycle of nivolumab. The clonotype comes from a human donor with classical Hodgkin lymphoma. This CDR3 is CASSIKRGAGQPQHF. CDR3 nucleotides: TGTGCCAGTAGTATAAAAAGGGGCGCGGGTCAGCCCCAGCATTTT. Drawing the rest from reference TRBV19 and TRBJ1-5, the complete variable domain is DGGITQSPKYLFRKEGQNVTLSCEQNLNHDAMYWYRQDPGQGLRLIYYSQIVNDFQKGDIAEGYSVSREKKESFPLTVTSAQKNPTAFYLCASSIKRGAGQPQHFGDGTRLSIL.